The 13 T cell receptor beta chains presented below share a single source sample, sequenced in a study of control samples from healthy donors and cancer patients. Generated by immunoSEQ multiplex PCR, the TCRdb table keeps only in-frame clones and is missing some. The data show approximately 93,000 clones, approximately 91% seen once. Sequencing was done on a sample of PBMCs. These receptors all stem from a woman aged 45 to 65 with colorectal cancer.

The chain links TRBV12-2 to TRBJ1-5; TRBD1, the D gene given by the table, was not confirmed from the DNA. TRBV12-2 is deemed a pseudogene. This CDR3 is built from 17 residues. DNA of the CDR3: TGTGCAAGTCGCTTAGCCCCCAGGCTGCCTAGCAATCAGCCCCAGCATTTT. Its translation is CASRLAPRLPSNQPQHF.

CDR3 sequence: CSASWGNYGYTF. The CDR3 DNA follows: TGCAGTGCTAGTTGGGGAAACTATGGCTACACCTTC. V gene TRBV20-1 combines with J gene TRBJ1-2; D ambiguous. V lost 3 bases to trimming and J lost 2 bases, with 7 bases between them. Germline V gives CDR1 DFQATT, CDR2 SNEGSKA (reference sequence). The CDR3 is made up of 12 amino acids.

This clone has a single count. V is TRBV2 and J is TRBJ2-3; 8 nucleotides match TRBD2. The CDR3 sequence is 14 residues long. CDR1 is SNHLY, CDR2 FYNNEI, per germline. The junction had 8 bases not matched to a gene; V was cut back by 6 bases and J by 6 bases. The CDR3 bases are TGTGCCAGCAGCCGCGGGGGGAAGGAGGATACGCAGTATTTT. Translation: CASSRGGKEDTQYF. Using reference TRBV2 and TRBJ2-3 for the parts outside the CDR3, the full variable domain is EPEVTQTPSHQVTQMGQEVILRCVPISNHLYFYWYRQILGQKVEFLVSFYNNEISEKSEIFDDQFSVERPDGSNFTLKIRSTKLEDSAMYFCASSRGGKEDTQYFGPGTRLTVL.

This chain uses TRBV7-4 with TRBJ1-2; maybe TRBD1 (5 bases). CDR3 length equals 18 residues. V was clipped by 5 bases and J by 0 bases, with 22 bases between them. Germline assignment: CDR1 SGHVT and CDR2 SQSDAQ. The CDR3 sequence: CASSHRAKQDRTNYGYTF. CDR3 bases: TGTGCCAGCAGCCATAGAGCTAAACAGGACCGGACTAACTATGGCTACACCTTC.

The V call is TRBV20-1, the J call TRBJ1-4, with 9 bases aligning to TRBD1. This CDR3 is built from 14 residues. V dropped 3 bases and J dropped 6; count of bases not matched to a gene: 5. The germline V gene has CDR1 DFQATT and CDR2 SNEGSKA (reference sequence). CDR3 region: CSASSTGGDEKLFF. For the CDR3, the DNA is TGCAGTGCTAGTTCTACAGGGGGCGATGAAAAACTGTTTTTT.

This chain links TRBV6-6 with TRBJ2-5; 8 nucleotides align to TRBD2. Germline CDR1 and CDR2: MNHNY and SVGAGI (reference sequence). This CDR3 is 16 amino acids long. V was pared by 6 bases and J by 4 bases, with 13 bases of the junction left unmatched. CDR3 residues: CASSQRPTSGRETQYF. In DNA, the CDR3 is TGTGCCAGCAGCCAAAGACCCACTAGCGGACGAGAGACCCAGTACTTC.

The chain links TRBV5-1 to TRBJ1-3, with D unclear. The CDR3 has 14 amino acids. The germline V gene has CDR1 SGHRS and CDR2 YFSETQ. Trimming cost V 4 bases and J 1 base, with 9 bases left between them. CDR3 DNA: TGCGCCAGCAGCCCAATCGGATCTGGAAACACCATATATTTT. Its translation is CASSPIGSGNTIYF.

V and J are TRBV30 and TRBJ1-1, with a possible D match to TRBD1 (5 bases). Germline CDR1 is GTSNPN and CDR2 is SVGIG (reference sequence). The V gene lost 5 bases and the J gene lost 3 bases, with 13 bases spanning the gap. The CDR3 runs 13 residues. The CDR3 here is CAWDSGRDTEAFF. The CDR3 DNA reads TGTGCCTGGGACAGTGGCCGGGACACTGAAGCTTTCTTT.

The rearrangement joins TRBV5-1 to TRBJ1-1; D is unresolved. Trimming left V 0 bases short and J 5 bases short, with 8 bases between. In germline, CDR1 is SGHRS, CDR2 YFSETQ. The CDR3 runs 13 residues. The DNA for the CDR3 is TGCGCCAGCAGCTTGGAGGTAAGGACTGAAGCTTTCTTT. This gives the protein CASSLEVRTEAFF.

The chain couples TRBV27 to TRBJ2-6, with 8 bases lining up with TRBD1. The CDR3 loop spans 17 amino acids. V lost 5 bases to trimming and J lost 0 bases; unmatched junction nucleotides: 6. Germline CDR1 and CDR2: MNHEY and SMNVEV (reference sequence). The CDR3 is CASSRGTGGSGANVLTF. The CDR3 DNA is TGTGCCAGCAGTCGGGGGACAGGAGGCTCTGGGGCCAACGTCCTGACTTTC.

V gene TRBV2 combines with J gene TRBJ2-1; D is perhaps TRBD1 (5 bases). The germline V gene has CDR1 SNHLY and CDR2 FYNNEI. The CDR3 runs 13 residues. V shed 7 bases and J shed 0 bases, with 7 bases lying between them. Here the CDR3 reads CASTDSSYNEQFF. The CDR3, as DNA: TGTGCCAGCACCGACAGCTCCTACAATGAGCAGTTCTTC.

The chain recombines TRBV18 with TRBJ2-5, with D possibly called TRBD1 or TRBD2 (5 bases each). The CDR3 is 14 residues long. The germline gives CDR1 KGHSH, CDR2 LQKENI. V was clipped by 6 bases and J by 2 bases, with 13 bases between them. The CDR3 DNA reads TGTGCCAGCTCGGAAAGGGACGGGCAAGAGACCCAGTACTTC. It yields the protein CASSERDGQETQYF.

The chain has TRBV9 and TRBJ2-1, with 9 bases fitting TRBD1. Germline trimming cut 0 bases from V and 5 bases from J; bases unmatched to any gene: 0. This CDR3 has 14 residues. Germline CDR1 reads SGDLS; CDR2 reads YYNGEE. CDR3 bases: TGTGCCAGCAGCGTAGGGGACAGGGACAATGAGCAGTTCTTC. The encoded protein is CASSVGDRDNEQFF.